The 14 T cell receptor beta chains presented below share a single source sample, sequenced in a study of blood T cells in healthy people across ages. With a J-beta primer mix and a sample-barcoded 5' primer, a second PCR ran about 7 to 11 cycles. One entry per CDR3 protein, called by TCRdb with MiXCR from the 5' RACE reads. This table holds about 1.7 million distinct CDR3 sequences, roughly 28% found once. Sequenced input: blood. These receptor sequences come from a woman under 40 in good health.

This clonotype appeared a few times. The CDR3 loop is CASSSPPSNNQPQHF. As DNA, the CDR3 is TGTGCCAGCAGTTCCCCCCCTTCCAACAATCAGCCCCAGCATTTT. The chain links TRBV28 to TRBJ1-5, with D unclear. CDR3 size: 15 residues. Trimming removed 4 bases at V and 3 bases at J, with 13 bases between. Germline CDR1 reads MDHEN; CDR2 reads SYDVKM. The full variable domain, completed using reference TRBV28 and TRBJ1-5, is DVKVTQSSRYLVKRTGEKVFLECVQDMDHENMFWYRQDPGLGLRLIYFSYDVKMKEKGDIPEGYSVSREKKERFSLILESASTNQTSMYLCASSSPPSNNQPQHFGDGTRLSIL.

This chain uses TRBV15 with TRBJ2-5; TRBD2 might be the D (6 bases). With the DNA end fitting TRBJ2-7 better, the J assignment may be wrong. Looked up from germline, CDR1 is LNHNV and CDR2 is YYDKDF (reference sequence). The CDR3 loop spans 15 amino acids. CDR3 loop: CATSRVRGASYEQYF. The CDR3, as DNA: TGTGCCACCAGCAGAGTTCGCGGGGCCTCCTACGAGCAGTACTTC.

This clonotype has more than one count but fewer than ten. In DNA form, the CDR3 reads TGTGCCAGCAGTTACTCGGCAGGACTAGCGGCGAGGGGGCAGTTCTTC. It codes for CASSYSAGLAARGQFF. This rearrangement joins TRBV6-5 to TRBJ2-1; 10 nucleotides align to TRBD2. The CDR3 extends over 16 amino acids. J was trimmed by 12 bases and V by 0 bases; bases with no gene match: 11. Germline lookup yields CDR1 MNHEY and CDR2 SVGAGI.

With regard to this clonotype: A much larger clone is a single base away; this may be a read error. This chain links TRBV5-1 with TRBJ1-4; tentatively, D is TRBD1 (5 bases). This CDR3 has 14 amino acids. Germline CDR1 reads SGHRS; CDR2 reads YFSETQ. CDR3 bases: TGCGCCAGCAGCCCCGGGGGGGGACGTGAAGAACTGTTTTTT. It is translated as CASSPGGGREELFF.

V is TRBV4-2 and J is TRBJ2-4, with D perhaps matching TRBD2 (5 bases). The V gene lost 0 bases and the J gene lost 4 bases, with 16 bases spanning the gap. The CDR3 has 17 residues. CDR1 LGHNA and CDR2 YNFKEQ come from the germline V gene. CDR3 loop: CASSQEGSWTEKNIQYF. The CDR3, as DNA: TGTGCCAGCAGCCAAGAGGGGAGCTGGACGGAAAAAAACATTCAGTACTTC.

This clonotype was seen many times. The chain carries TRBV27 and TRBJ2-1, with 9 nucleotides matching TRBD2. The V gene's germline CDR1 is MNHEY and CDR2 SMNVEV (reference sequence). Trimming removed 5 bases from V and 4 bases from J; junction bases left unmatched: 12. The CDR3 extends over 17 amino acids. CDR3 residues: CASSPIAYLAGYNEQFF. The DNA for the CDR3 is TGTGCCAGCAGTCCGATAGCTTATCTAGCGGGGTACAATGAGCAGTTCTTC.

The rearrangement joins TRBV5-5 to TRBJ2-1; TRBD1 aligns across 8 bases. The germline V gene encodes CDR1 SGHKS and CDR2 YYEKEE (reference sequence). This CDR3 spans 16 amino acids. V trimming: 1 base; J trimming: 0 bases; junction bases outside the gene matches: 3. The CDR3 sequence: CASSLQGASSYNEQFF. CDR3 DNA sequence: TGTGCCAGCAGCTTGCAGGGGGCCAGCTCCTACAATGAGCAGTTCTTC.

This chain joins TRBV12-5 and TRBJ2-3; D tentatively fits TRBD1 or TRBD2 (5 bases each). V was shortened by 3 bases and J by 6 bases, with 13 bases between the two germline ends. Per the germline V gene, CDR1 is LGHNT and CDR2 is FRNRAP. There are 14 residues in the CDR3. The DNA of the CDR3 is TGTGCTAGTGGTTTTACGGGGTCAGGGGATACGCAGTATTTT. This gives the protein CASGFTGSGDTQYF.

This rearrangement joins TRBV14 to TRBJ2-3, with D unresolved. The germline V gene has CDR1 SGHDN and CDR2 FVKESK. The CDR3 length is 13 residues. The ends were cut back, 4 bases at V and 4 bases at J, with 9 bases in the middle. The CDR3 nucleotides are TGTGCCAGCAGCCGACATGGCGCAGATACGCAGTATTTT. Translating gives CASSRHGADTQYF. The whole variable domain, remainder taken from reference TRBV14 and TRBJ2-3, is EAGVTQFPSHSVIEKGQTVTLRCDPISGHDNLYWYRRVMGKEIKFLLHFVKESKQDESGMPNNRFLAERTGGTYSTLKVQPAELEDSGVYFCASSRHGADTQYFGPGTRLTVL.

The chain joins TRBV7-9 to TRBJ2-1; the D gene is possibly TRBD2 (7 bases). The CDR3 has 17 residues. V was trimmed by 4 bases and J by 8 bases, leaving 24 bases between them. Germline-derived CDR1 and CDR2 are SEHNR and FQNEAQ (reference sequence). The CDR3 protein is CASSSTDGGPQGDEQFF. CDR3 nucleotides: TGTGCCAGCAGCTCCACCGACGGGGGGCCCCAGGGCGATGAGCAGTTCTTC.

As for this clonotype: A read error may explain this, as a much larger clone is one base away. Written as DNA, the CDR3 is TGCGCCAGCAGCCCCTGGTCTAATGAAAAACTGTTTTTT. Its translation: CASSPWSNEKLFF. The chain is built from TRBV5-1 and TRBJ1-4; D not certain. CDR3 length: 13 residues. Per the germline V gene, CDR1 is SGHRS and CDR2 is YFSETQ. V lost 4 bases, J lost 3 bases, and 7 bases lay in between.

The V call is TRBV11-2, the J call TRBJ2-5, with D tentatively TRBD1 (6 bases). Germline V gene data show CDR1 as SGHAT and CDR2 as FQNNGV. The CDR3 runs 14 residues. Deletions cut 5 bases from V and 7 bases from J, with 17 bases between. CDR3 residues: CASSPRRGRGTQYF. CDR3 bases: TGTGCCAGCAGCCCCCGCCGGGGCAGGGGGACCCAGTACTTC.

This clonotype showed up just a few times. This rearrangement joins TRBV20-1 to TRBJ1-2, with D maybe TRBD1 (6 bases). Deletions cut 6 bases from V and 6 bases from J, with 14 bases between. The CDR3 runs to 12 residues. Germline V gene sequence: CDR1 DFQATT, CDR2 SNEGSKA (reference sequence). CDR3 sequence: CSAPWTDDGYTF. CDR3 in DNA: TGCAGTGCCCCGTGGACAGACGATGGCTACACCTTC.

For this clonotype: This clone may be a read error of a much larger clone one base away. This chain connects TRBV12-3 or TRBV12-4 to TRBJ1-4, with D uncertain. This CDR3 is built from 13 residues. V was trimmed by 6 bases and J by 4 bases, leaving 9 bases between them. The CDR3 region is CASRRRNNEKLFF. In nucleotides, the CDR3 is TGTGCCAGCAGGCGACGGAATAATGAAAAACTGTTTTTT.